This is a list of T cell receptor beta chains from one sample in a study of T cells in Graves' hyperthyroidism and ophthalmopathy. TCRdb re-analysed the multiplex PCR reads in MiXCR, keeping a single row per CDR3 protein. The sample gives 350,000 to 450,000 distinct CDR3 sequences, around 14% of which show up once; roughly 9.6% is in the top ten. What was sequenced was blood. These receptors came from a woman aged 55-69 years with Graves' hyperthyroidism. Both conserved end residues are part of each CDR3. The D gene is left open where the match is weak. The size field is filled for only some rows; it gives once, few, many or a size class.

V	size	D	J	DNA	CDR3
TRBV10-3	many	TRBD1	TRBJ1-3	TGTGCCATCAGACTCTCGGACAGGGGCTCTGGAAACACCATATATTTT	CAIRLSDRGSGNTIYF
TRBV12-3/TRBV12-4	many	NA	TRBJ2-7	TGTGCCAGCAGCCACTCTACGGGCCGGGAGCAGTACTTC	CASSHSTGREQYF
TRBV6-1	NA	NA	TRBJ2-5	TGTGCCAGCAGTATACCGGGGGAGACCCAGTACTTC	CASSIPGETQYF
TRBV10-3	few	TRBD1	TRBJ1-2	TGTGCCATCAGCTCTAACCGGGACAGCTATGGCTACACCTTC	CAISSNRDSYGYTF
TRBV20-1	few	TRBD1	TRBJ2-1	TGCAGTGCTAGAGTTGACAGGGGCTCCTACAATGAGCAGTTCTTC	CSARVDRGSYNEQFF
TRBV3-1	many	TRBD2	TRBJ2-1	TGTGCCAGCAGCCCCACTAGCGGGAGCAGTGAGCAGTTCTTC	CASSPTSGSSEQFF
TRBV20-1	many	NA	TRBJ1-3	TGCAGTGCTAGTCATGGGGCCTCCTACTCTGGAAACACCATATATTTT	CSASHGASYSGNTIYF
TRBV28	many	TRBD1	TRBJ1-2	TGTGCCAGCAGTTTCGGGACAGGGAGTGTTGTCTATGGCTACACCTTC	CASSFGTGSVVYGYTF
TRBV11-1	many	TRBD2	TRBJ2-2	TGTGCCAGCAGCCCCCCCTATGGCGGACTAGCGGGAGCCGAAGGGGAGCTGTTTTTT	CASSPPYGGLAGAEGELFF
TRBV2	NA	NA	TRBJ2-7	TGTGCCAGCAGAGAGGGACGGGGGCTTGAGGAGCAGTACTTC	CASREGRGLEEQYF
TRBV20-1	many	TRBD1	TRBJ1-5	TGCAGTGCTAGAGACCCCTGGACAGGGGAGGGTCAGCCCCAGCATTTT	CSARDPWTGEGQPQHF
TRBV5-1	many	TRBD2	TRBJ2-1	TGCGCCAGCAGGCTAGCGGGAGGGGTCTACAATGAGCAGTTCTTC	CASRLAGGVYNEQFF
TRBV28	many	TRBD1	TRBJ2-2	TGTGCCAGCGGGGACAGGGGGCGAATCGGGGAGCTGTTTTTT	CASGDRGRIGELFF
TRBV18	many	TRBD1	TRBJ2-1	TGTGCCAGCTCCCGAACAGGGGACTCCTACAATGAGCAGTTCTTC	CASSRTGDSYNEQFF
TRBV11-3	many	TRBD1	TRBJ2-1	TGTGCCAGCAGCCGACAGCAATGGGGACAGGGGCTAAATGAGCAGTTCTTC	CASSRQQWGQGLNEQFF
TRBV7-9	NA	NA	TRBJ1-5	TGTGCCAGCAGCTTAGCACAGGCCAATCAGCCCCAGCATTTT	CASSLAQANQPQHF
TRBV12-5	few	NA	TRBJ2-7	TGTGCTAGTGGGGGGAGGAACTACGAGCAGTACTTC	CASGGRNYEQYF
TRBV27	many	TRBD1	TRBJ2-1	TGTGCCAGCAGTTCTTCCGGACAGGTGACCTACAATGAGCAGTTCTTC	CASSSSGQVTYNEQFF
TRBV7-9	many	TRBD2	TRBJ2-1	TGTGCCAGCAGCTTGGGGTTAGCGGGAGGGCGCGAACCCTACAATGAGCAGTTCTTC	CASSLGLAGGREPYNEQFF
TRBV4-1	NA	NA	TRBJ2-1	TGCGCCAGCAGCCAAGACTCCGGGAGTGGAAACAATGAGCAGTTCTTC	CASSQDSGSGNNEQFF
TRBV20-1	few	TRBD1	TRBJ1-1	TGCAGTGCCACCGACAGGGTGGTCGGGCAAGCTTTCTTT	CSATDRVVGQAFF
TRBV12-3/TRBV12-4	many	TRBD1	TRBJ1-1	TGTGCCAGCCGTTATGGGAAAAGACAGGGGGCGTCGAACACTGAAGCTTTCTTT	CASRYGKRQGASNTEAFF
TRBV6-2/TRBV6-3	many	NA	TRBJ2-1	TGTGCCAGCAGTACCTCTGGACGAAGGAATGAGCAGTTCTTC	CASSTSGRRNEQFF
TRBV20-1	NA	TRBD2	TRBJ2-3	TGCAGTGCTCGCCCAGCGGGAGGGCGTAATACGCAGTATTTT	CSARPAGGRNTQYF
TRBV14	many	TRBD2	TRBJ2-7	TGTGCCAGCAGCCCCCGGGACTACTCGAGGGAGCAGTACTTC	CASSPRDYSREQYF
TRBV9	NA	TRBD2	TRBJ2-3	TGTGCCAGCAGCGGGGGACTAGCGCCGGATACGCAGTATTTT	CASSGGLAPDTQYF
TRBV12-3/TRBV12-4	many	NA	TRBJ1-2	TGTGCCAGCAGCCCCCCCCCCGGGGAGGGCTATGGCTACACCTTC	CASSPPPGEGYGYTF
TRBV28	many	TRBD1	TRBJ2-1	TGTGCCAGCAGTCCCTCTTCGACAGGGACCAATGAGCAGTTCTTC	CASSPSSTGTNEQFF
TRBV7-3	many	NA	TRBJ2-5	TGTGCCAGCAGCTTAGGTCTAGTCCAACAAGAGACCCAGTACTTC	CASSLGLVQQETQYF
TRBV6-1	once	TRBD1	TRBJ2-6	TGTGCCAGCAGTGAAGCGATCGAGGGGGCCGGGGCCAACGTCCTGACTTTC	CASSEAIEGAGANVLTF
TRBV11-3	many	NA	TRBJ2-1	TGTGCCAGCAGCATGCAGACCCCAGAGCAGTTCTTC	CASSMQTPEQFF
TRBV24-1	NA	NA	TRBJ2-7	TGTGCCACCAGTGACCCGAGCCGGGGAAACTACGAGCAGTACTTC	CATSDPSRGNYEQYF
TRBV27	many	TRBD1	TRBJ1-5	TGTGCCAGCAGTTACCCTCTCCCGGGACAGGGGCTCTATCAGCCCCAGCATTTT	CASSYPLPGQGLYQPQHF
TRBV11-2	many	NA	TRBJ1-1	TGTGCCAGCAGCTTAGTTTCGCAGGGGAGTAATAGGACTGAAGCTTTCTTT	CASSLVSQGSNRTEAFF
TRBV2	NA	NA	TRBJ1-2	TGTGCCACCCGAGAGGGATCGGGCTATGGCTACACCTTC	CATREGSGYGYTF
TRBV30	many	NA	TRBJ1-5	TGTGCCTGGGACAGCCGAGGACGGAGCAATCAGCCCCAGCATTTT	CAWDSRGRSNQPQHF
TRBV7-3	NA	NA	TRBJ1-5	TGTGCACTACTAGGAGGCAGGGGCCATCAGCCCCAGCATTTT	CALLGGRGHQPQHF
TRBV11-3	NA	NA	TRBJ2-5	TGCGCCAGCAGCCGAATAGGGTCAGCGGAGCCGCAAGAGACCCAGTACTTC	CASSRIGSAEPQETQYF
TRBV5-1	NA	NA	TRBJ1-4	TGCGCCAGCAGCTTGCGTGGGACCTTAGAGGAAAAACTGTTTTTT	CASSLRGTLEEKLFF
TRBV11-3	NA	NA	TRBJ1-2	TGTGCCAGCAGGTCTCGGACCTCGGAAGGCTGCACCTTC	CASRSRTSEGCTF
TRBV7-9	few	NA	TRBJ2-7	TGTGCCAGCAGCTCCCGCGGAGGGGGGATAGACGAGCAGTACTTC	CASSSRGGGIDEQYF
TRBV19	NA	NA	TRBJ1-5	TGTGCCAGTAGTATCCCAAGTTTCCAGAATCAGCCCCAGCATTTT	CASSIPSFQNQPQHF
TRBV11-2	many	NA	TRBJ1-5	TGTGCCAGCAGTTCCCAGGGTCCCAATCAGCCCCAGCATTTT	CASSSQGPNQPQHF
TRBV12-3/TRBV12-4	many	NA	TRBJ1-5	TGTGCCAGCAACAAATCAGGGCGTTGGGATCAGCCCCAGCATTTT	CASNKSGRWDQPQHF
TRBV18	many	TRBD2	TRBJ2-5	TGTGCCAGCTCATCTCTAGCGGGGGGCATCCAAGAGACCCAGTACTTC	CASSSLAGGIQETQYF
TRBV7-9	many	TRBD1	TRBJ2-7	TGTGCCAGCAGCAACGGACAGGGGAACCTCAAGGAGCAGTACTTC	CASSNGQGNLKEQYF
TRBV12-3/TRBV12-4	few	NA	TRBJ1-4	TGTGCCGGCAGGCAGAGACTGGTGGGGAATGAAAAACTGTTTTTT	CAGRQRLVGNEKLFF
TRBV2	many	NA	TRBJ2-1	TGTGCCAGCAGTGAACAACAGGAAAGCTCCTACAATGAGCAGTTCTTC	CASSEQQESSYNEQFF
TRBV28	many	NA	TRBJ2-7	TGTGCCAGCACCGAAACAAAGTTCCAGAGGAGCTCCTACGAGCAGTACTTC	CASTETKFQRSSYEQYF
TRBV2	NA	TRBD1	TRBJ1-2	TGTGCCAGCAGGCCTGGAGGCAAGACAGGGGTCTATGGCTACACCTTC	CASRPGGKTGVYGYTF
TRBV6-1	NA	TRBD1	TRBJ1-1	TGTGCCAGCACCACCGGGACAGGGGGTCCATACACTCTGAACACTGAAGCTTTCTTT	CASTTGTGGPYTLNTEAFF